The 15 T cell receptor beta chains given below trace back to one sample, sequenced in a study of shared clonotypes between healthy human individuals. The naive CD8 fraction comprised CD45RO-negative cells positively selected for CCR7 and excluded terminally differentiated effector memory CD45RA+ cells. The repertoire was sequenced with immunoSEQ multiplex PCR; TCRdb's copy has only in-frame clones and lacks some. The data show about 2 million clones, 85% to 95% seen once. The sequenced sample was naive CD8+ T cells sorted from blood. Receptors were obtained from a man between 18 and 35 years old in good health.

The J gene is TRBJ1-4, the V gene TRBV7-9; D is perhaps TRBD1 (5 bases). CDR3 size: 14 residues. CDR1 is SEHNR, CDR2 FQNEAQ, per germline (reference sequence). V lost 1 base and J lost 5, with 8 bases in between. The CDR3 nucleotides are TGTGCCAGCAGCTTAGGAGGGGTGAATGAAAAACTGTTTTTT. The encoded protein is CASSLGGVNEKLFF.

The rearrangement links TRBV5-1 to TRBJ2-1; D is unclear. Trimming took 7 bases from V and 0 from J, leaving 14 bases between them. CDR3 length: 15 amino acids. Germline values: CDR1 SGHRS, CDR2 YFSETQ. In DNA form, the CDR3 reads TGCGCCAGCGGCTCACAGAGGAGCTCCTACAATGAGCAGTTCTTC. Residues: CASGSQRSSYNEQFF.

The rearrangement links TRBV6-5 to TRBJ2-5, with D unclear. Germline V gene lookup returns CDR1 MNHEY and CDR2 SVGAGI. The CDR3 spans 15 residues. Trimming took 0 bases from V and 3 from J, leaving 11 bases between them. This CDR3 is CASSYSTGWEETQYF. CDR3 nucleotides: TGTGCCAGCAGTTACTCAACCGGGTGGGAAGAGACCCAGTACTTC.

The chain has TRBV5-4 and TRBJ2-7; no clear D. Germline assignment: CDR1 SGHNT and CDR2 YYREEE (reference sequence). This CDR3 comprises 13 residues. Deletions cut 2 bases from V and 3 bases from J, with 9 bases between. CDR3 in DNA: TGTGCCAGCAGCTTCGGCCCACTCTACGAGCAGTACTTC. It yields the protein CASSFGPLYEQYF.

This chain links TRBV11-2 with TRBJ2-1; TRBD2 aligns across 7 bases. The CDR3 is 13 amino acids. With 5 bases clipped from V and 5 bases from J, the junction kept 3 bases outside the gene matches. CDR1 is SGHAT, CDR2 FQNNGV, per germline. The CDR3: CASSPSGNNEQFF. The CDR3, as DNA: TGTGCCAGCAGCCCTAGCGGTAACAATGAGCAGTTCTTC.

The chain combines TRBV5-1 with TRBJ2-3, with 9 bases matching TRBD1. V shed 3 bases and J 4 bases; nucleotides not matched to a gene: 3. Germline V gene sequence: CDR1 SGHRS, CDR2 YFSETQ. This CDR3 spans 14 amino acids. DNA for the CDR3: TGCGCCAGCAGCTGGGACAGGGTGGCAGATACGCAGTATTTT. Amino acid sequence: CASSWDRVADTQYF.

This clone was seen once. Additional DNA sequences in this sample encode the identical CDR3. J is TRBJ2-7 and V is TRBV6-1; 16 positions match TRBD2. J gave up 4 bases and V 6 bases, and 3 bases lay outside the gene matches. The CDR3 length is 15 residues. CDR1 is MNHNS and CDR2 is SASEGT in the germline V gene. The CDR3 loop reads CASSVGLAGGYEQYF. In DNA, the CDR3 is TGTGCCAGCAGCGTGGGACTAGCGGGAGGGTACGAGCAGTACTTC.

As regards this clone: Its ends do not fully match the called genes, so a read error is possible. The chain uses TRBV9 and TRBJ2-2; 11 bases agree with TRBD1. The CDR3 runs 17 residues. CDR1 is SGDLS, CDR2 YYNGEE, per germline. The CDR3 DNA sequence: TGTGCCTGCAGCGCCTTTACCGGGACAGGGGGCACCGGGGAGCTGTTTTTT. Translating it yields CACSAFTGTGGTGELFF.

CDR3 sequence (DNA): TGTGCCAGCAGCTTTAGCGGGGGAAGTTTCATCGAGCAGTACTTC. Protein sequence: CASSFSGGSFIEQYF. This chain connects TRBV11-1 to TRBJ2-7; 9 nucleotides line up with TRBD2. The CDR3 has 15 amino acids. Looked up from germline, CDR1 is SGHAT and CDR2 is FQDESV (reference sequence). V lost 3 bases, J lost 6 bases, and 9 bases stayed unmatched.

The chain employs TRBV11-2 and TRBJ2-7; D not certain. Germline V gene data show CDR1 as SGHAT and CDR2 as FQNNGV. The CDR3 has 11 amino acids. With 7 bases removed from V and 5 bases from J, the gap between germline ends came to 9 bases. Here the CDR3 reads CASTLGHEQYF. In DNA, the CDR3 is TGTGCCAGCACTTTAGGGCACGAGCAGTACTTC.

The chain couples TRBV6-5 to TRBJ2-7; the D call may be TRBD1 or TRBD2 (5 bases each). From germline, CDR1 is MNHEY and CDR2 SVGAGI. There are 15 residues in the CDR3. V lost 0 bases to trimming and J lost 1 base, with 10 bases between them. CDR3 nucleotide sequence: TGTGCCAGCAGTTACTCGGGGGAAGATTCCTACGAGCAGTACTTC. Its protein is CASSYSGEDSYEQYF.

The chain combines TRBV9 with TRBJ2-1; D perhaps matches TRBD2 (5 bases). The CDR3 is 16 amino acids. Trimming left V 4 bases short and J 1 base short, with 15 bases between. Germline V lookup: CDR1 SGDLS, CDR2 YYNGEE. CDR3 DNA: TGTGCCAGCAGCACCCCACTAGAGGTTTCCTACAATGAGCAGTTCTTC. Protein: CASSTPLEVSYNEQFF.

This chain connects TRBV29-1 to TRBJ2-5; 7 bases fit TRBD2. This CDR3 has 15 residues. From germline, CDR1 is SQVTM and CDR2 ANQGSEA. J lost 1 base, V lost 0 bases, and 5 bases had no gene match. The DNA of the CDR3 is TGCAGCGTTGAAGATCGGGCTAGCGGCCAAGAGACCCAGTACTTC. Residues: CSVEDRASGQETQYF.

This rearrangement joins TRBV5-4 to TRBJ2-7; TRBD1 matches 8 bases. The CDR3 runs to 13 residues. Looked up from germline, CDR1 is SGHNT and CDR2 is YYREEE (reference sequence). V was pared by 4 bases and J by 9 bases, with 9 bases of the junction left unmatched. The CDR3 is CASSDPQGARQYF. The CDR3 DNA follows: TGTGCCAGCAGCGATCCCCAGGGGGCTAGGCAGTACTTC.

Note on this clone: The same CDR3 also results from other DNA sequences found in this sample. The chain combines TRBV7-9 with TRBJ2-5; D remains ambiguous. The CDR3 sequence is 13 residues long. Germline CDR1 and CDR2: SEHNR and FQNEAQ (reference sequence). V was cut by 4 bases and J by 1 base, with 7 bases left in between. The CDR3 reads CASSSTLQETQYF. In DNA, the CDR3 is TGTGCCAGCAGCTCGACCCTCCAAGAGACCCAGTACTTC.